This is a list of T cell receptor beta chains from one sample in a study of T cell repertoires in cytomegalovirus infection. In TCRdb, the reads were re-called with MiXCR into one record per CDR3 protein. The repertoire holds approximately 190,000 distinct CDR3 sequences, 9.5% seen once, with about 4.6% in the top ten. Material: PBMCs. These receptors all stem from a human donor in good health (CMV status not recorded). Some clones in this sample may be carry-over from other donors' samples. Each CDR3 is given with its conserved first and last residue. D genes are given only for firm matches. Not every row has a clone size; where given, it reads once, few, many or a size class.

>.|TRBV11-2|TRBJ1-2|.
CASSVSPVPPPAGDYGYTF
TGTGCCAGCAGCGTTTCTCCCGTCCCCCCCCCCGCCGGCGACTATGGCTACACCTTC
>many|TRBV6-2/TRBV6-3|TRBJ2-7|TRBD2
CASSYLAGGQIFYEQYF
TGTGCCAGCAGTTACTTGGCGGGGGGGCAGATCTTCTACGAGCAGTACTTC
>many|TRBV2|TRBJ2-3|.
CATNMLSSTDTQYF
TGTGCCACCAACATGCTTTCTAGCACAGATACGCAGTATTTT
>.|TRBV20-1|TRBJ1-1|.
CSARVGGSEAFF
TGCAGTGCTAGAGTGGGGGGGTCTGAAGCTTTCTTT
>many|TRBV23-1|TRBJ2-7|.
CASSQSRTVSYEQYF
TGCGCCAGCAGTCAATCGAGGACGGTCTCCTACGAGCAGTACTTC
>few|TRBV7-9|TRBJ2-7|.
CASSLVGGPGQYF
TGTGCCAGCAGCTTAGTAGGTGGACCGGGGCAGTACTTC
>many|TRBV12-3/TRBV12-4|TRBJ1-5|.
CASSLQGRPGPQHF
TGTGCCAGCAGCCTGCAGGGTCGACCCGGGCCCCAGCATTTT
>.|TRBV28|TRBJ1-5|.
CASSIQYSNQPQHF
TGTGCCAGCAGCATACAATATAGCAATCAGCCCCAGCATTTT
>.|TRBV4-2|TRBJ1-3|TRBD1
CASSQRDRSGNTIYF
TGTGCCAGCAGCCAGCGGGACAGGTCTGGAAACACCATATATTTT
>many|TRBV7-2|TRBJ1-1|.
CASSQLKNTEAFF
TGTGCCAGCAGCCAGCTGAAGAACACTGAAGCTTTCTTT
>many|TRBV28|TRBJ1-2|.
CASLSSQGHGYTF
TGTGCCAGCCTGTCCAGCCAGGGTCATGGCTACACCTTC
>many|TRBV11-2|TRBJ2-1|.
CASSFATDAYNEQFF
TGTGCCAGCAGCTTTGCAACGGACGCCTACAATGAGCAGTTCTTC
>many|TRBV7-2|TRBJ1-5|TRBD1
CASSQDRGSNQPQHF
TGTGCCAGCAGCCAAGACAGGGGTAGCAATCAGCCCCAGCATTTT
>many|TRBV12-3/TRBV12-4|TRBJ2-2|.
CASSFSGFTGELFF
TGTGCCAGCAGTTTCAGCGGGTTTACCGGGGAGCTGTTTTTT
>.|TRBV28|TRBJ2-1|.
CASQGSSYNEQFF
TGTGCCAGCCAGGGGAGCTCCTACAATGAGCAGTTCTTC
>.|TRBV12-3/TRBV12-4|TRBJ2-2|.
CASSVQGTGELFF
TGTGCCAGCAGCGTACAGGGTACCGGGGAGCTGTTTTTT
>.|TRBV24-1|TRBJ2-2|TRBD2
CATREKSGTTGELFF
TGTGCCACCAGGGAGAAAAGCGGGACCACCGGGGAGCTGTTTTTT
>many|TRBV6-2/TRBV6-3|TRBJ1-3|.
CASSADGISGNTIYF
TGTGCCAGCAGCGCCGACGGGATCTCTGGAAACACCATATATTTT
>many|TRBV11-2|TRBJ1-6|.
CASSSGRKSSPLHF
TGTGCCAGCAGCTCAGGACGGAAAAGTTCACCCCTCCACTTT
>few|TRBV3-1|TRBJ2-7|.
CASSRQQGYEQYF
TGTGCCAGCAGCCGCCAACAGGGCTACGAGCAGTACTTC
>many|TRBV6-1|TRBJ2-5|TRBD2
CASRGGSGVAQETQYF
TGTGCCAGCAGGGGAGGGTCGGGAGTAGCCCAAGAGACCCAGTACTTC
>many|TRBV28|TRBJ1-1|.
CASSFGKTEAFF
TGTGCCAGCAGTTTTGGGAAAACTGAAGCTTTCTTT
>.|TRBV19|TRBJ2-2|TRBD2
CASSPTSGGELFF
TGTGCCAGTAGCCCGACTAGCGGGGGGGAGCTGTTTTTT
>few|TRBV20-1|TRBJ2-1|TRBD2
CSAGNRDYDNEQFF
TGCAGTGCTGGGAACCGGGACTATGACAATGAGCAGTTCTTC
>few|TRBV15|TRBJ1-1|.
CATSRDPGQEAFF
TGTGCCACCAGCAGAGATCCCGGACAGGAAGCTTTCTTT
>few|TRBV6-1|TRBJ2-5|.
CASSRTVRETQYF
TGTGCCAGCAGCCGGACCGTAAGGGAGACCCAGTACTTC
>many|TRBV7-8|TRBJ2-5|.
CASSLFYSGSKETQYF
TGTGCCAGCAGCTTATTTTACTCGGGCTCGAAAGAGACCCAGTACTTC
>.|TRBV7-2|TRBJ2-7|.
CASSLMVGERNEQYF
TGTGCCAGCAGCTTAATGGTTGGGGAGAGAAACGAGCAGTACTTC
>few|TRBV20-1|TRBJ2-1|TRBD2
CSARAFGAGEVGSYNEQFF
TGCAGTGCTAGGGCCTTTGGGGCGGGAGAAGTGGGCTCCTACAATGAGCAGTTCTTC
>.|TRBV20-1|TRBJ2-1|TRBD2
CSAKSLAGFSYNEQFF
TGCAGTGCTAAATCTTTAGCGGGTTTCTCCTACAATGAGCAGTTCTTC
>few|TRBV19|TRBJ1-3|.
CASSRDSTGNTIYF
TGTGCCAGTAGTAGGGACTCGACTGGAAACACCATATATTTT
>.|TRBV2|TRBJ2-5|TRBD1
CASRRTGAAGETQYF
TGTGCCAGCAGACGAACAGGGGCCGCTGGAGAGACCCAGTACTTC
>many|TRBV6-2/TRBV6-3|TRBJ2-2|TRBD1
CASSPLEGQVYTGELFF
TGTGCCAGCAGTCCTCTAGAGGGACAGGTGTACACCGGGGAGCTGTTTTTT
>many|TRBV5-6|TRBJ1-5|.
CASSLEGDNQPQHF
TGTGCCAGCAGCTTGGAGGGAGATAATCAGCCCCAGCATTTT
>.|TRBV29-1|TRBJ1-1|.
CSVDLGVTEAFF
TGCAGCGTTGACTTGGGGGTCACTGAAGCTTTCTTT
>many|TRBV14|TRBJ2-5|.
CASRGAAWGTQYF
TGTGCCAGCAGAGGAGCTGCCTGGGGGACCCAGTACTTC
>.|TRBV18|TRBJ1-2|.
CASSPDWGYGYTF
TGTGCCAGCTCACCAGACTGGGGCTATGGCTACACCTTC
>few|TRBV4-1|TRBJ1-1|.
CASSQVTMNTEAFF
TGCGCCAGCAGCCAAGTAACAATGAACACTGAAGCTTTCTTT
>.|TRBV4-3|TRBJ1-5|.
CASSQDRGSQPQHF
TGCGCCAGCAGCCAAGACAGGGGTTCTCAGCCCCAGCATTTT
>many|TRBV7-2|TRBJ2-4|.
CASSLQGGNIQYF
TGTGCCAGCAGCTTACAGGGGGGAAACATTCAGTACTTC
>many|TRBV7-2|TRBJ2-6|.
CASSLAHGAGANVLTF
TGTGCCAGCAGCTTAGCGCATGGGGCTGGGGCCAACGTCCTGACTTTC
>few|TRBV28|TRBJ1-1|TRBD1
CASSLMDRLKGEAFF
TGTGCCAGCAGTTTAATGGACAGGCTAAAAGGTGAAGCTTTCTTT
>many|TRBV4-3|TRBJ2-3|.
CASSQDQRPGAADTQYF
TGCGCCAGCAGCCAAGATCAAAGGCCTGGTGCCGCAGATACGCAGTATTTT
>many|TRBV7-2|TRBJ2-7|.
CASSGRVSPSYEQYF
TGTGCCAGCAGCGGCAGGGTTTCCCCCTCCTACGAGCAGTACTTC
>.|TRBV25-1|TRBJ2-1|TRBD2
CASSPGLAGDDNEQFF
TGTGCCAGCAGTCCTGGACTGGCGGGGGATGACAATGAGCAGTTCTTC
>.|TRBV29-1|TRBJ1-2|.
CSVGGNSEDYGYTF
TGCAGCGTTGGGGGGAATAGCGAGGACTATGGCTACACCTTC
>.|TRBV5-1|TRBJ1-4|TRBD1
CASSLATTGGSEKLFF
TGCGCCAGCAGCTTGGCTACAACAGGGGGAAGTGAAAAACTGTTTTTT
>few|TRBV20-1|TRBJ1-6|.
CSARDFGGSYNSPLHF
TGCAGTGCTAGAGATTTCGGGGGCTCCTATAATTCACCCCTCCACTTT
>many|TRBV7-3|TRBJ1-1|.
CASSLSGVNTEAFF
TGTGCCAGCAGCTTATCAGGGGTGAACACTGAAGCTTTCTTT
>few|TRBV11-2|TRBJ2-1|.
CASSLAGRGRAGNEQFF
TGTGCCAGCAGCTTAGCGGGCAGGGGGAGGGCCGGAAATGAGCAGTTCTTC
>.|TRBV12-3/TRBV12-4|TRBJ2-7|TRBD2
CASSKSGRTYEQYF
TGTGCCAGCAGCAAAAGCGGGAGAACCTACGAGCAGTACTTC
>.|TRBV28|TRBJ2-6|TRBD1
CASWSTGGAGANVLTF
TGTGCCAGCTGGTCGACAGGGGGCGCTGGGGCCAACGTCCTGACTTTC
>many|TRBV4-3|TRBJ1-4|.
CASSQGDTYNEKLFF
TGCGCCAGCAGCCAAGGGGACACCTACAATGAAAAACTGTTTTTT
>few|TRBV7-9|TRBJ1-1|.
CASSSAVGSATEAFF
TGTGCCAGCAGCTCCGCAGTAGGGTCGGCCACTGAAGCTTTCTTT
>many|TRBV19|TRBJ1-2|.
CASSTSNRMSGHGYTF
TGTGCCAGTAGTACGAGTAACAGGATGAGTGGGCATGGCTACACCTTC